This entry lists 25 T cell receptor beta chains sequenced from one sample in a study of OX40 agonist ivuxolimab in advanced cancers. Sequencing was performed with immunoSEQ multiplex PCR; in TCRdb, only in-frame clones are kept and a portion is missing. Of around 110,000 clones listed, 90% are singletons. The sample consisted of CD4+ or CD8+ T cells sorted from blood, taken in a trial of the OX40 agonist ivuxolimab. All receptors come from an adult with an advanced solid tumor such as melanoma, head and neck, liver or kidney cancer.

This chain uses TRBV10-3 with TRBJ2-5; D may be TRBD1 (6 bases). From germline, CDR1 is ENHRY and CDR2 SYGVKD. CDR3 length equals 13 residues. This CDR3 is CGTGRGGQETQYF. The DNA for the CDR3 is TGTGGAACAGGCAGGGGTGGACAAGAGACCCAGTACTTC.

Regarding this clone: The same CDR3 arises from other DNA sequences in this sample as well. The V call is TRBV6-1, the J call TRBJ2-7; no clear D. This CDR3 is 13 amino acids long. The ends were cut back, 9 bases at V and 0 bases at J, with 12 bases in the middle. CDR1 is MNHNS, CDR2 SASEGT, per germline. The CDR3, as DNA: TGTGCCAGTGCCGGGCAGATCTCCTACGAGCAGTACTTC. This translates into CASAGQISYEQYF.

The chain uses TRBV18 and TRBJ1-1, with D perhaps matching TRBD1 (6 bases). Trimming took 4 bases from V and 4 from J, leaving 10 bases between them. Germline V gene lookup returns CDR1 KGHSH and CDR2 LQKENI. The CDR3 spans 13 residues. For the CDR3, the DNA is TGTGCCAGCTCACTTGGACAGACCACTGAAGCTTTCTTT. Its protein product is CASSLGQTTEAFF. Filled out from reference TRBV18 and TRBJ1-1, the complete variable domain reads NAGVMQNPRHLVRRRGQEARLRCSPMKGHSHVYWYRQLPEEGLKFMVYLQKENIIDESGMPKERFSAEFPKEGPSILRIQQVVRGDSAAYFCASSLGQTTEAFFGQGTRLTVV.

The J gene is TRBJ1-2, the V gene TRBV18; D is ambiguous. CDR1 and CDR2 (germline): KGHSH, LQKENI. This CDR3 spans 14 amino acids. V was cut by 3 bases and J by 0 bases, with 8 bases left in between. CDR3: CASSPTPSNYGYTF. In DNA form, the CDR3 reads TGTGCCAGCTCACCTACACCCTCTAACTATGGCTACACCTTC.

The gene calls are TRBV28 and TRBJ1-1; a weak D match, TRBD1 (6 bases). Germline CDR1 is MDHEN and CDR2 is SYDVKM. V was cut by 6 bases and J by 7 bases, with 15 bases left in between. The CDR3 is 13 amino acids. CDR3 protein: CASRGPDRVEAFF. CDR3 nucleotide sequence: TGTGCCAGCAGGGGCCCGGACAGAGTTGAAGCTTTCTTT. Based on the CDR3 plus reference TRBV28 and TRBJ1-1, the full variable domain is DVKVTQSSRYLVKRTGEKVFLECVQDMDHENMFWYRQDPGLGLRLIYFSYDVKMKEKGDIPEGYSVSREKKERFSLILESASTNQTSMYLCASRGPDRVEAFFGQGTRLTVV.

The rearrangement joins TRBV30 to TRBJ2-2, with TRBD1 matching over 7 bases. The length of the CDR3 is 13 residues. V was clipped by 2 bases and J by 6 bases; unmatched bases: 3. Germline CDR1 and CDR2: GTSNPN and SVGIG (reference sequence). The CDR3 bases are TGTGCCTGGAGTTACACAGGGGCCGGGGAGCTGTTTTTT. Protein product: CAWSYTGAGELFF.

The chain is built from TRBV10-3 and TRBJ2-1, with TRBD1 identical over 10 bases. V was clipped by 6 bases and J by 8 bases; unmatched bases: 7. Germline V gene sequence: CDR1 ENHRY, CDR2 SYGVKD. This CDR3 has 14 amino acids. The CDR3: CAIRSGTGVDEQFF. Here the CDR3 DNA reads TGTGCCATCAGATCCGGGACAGGGGTCGATGAGCAGTTCTTC.

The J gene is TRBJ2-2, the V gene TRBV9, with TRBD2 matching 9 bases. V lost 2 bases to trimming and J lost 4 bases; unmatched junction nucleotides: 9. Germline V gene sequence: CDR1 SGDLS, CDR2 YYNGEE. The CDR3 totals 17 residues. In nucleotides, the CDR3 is TGTGCCAGCAGCGTCGGGACTAGCAGCGGGTTCACCGGGGAGCTGTTTTTT. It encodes CASSVGTSSGFTGELFF.

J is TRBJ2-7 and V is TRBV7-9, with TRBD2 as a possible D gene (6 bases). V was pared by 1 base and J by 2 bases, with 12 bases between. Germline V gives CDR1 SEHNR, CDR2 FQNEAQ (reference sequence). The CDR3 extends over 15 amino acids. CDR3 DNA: TGTGCCAGCAGCTTAGGCGGAGGGGTCGCCTACGAGCAGTACTTC. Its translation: CASSLGGGVAYEQYF. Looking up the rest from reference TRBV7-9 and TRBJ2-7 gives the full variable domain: DTGVSQNPRHKITKRGQNVTFRCDPISEHNRLYWYRQTLGQGPEFLTYFQNEAQLEKSRLLSDRFSAERPKGSFSTLEIQRTEQGDSAMYLCASSLGGGVAYEQYFGPGTRLTVT.

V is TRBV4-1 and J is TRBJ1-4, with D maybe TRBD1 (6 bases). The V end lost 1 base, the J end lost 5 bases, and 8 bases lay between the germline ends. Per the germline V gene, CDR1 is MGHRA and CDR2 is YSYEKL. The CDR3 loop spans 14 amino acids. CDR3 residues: CASSQGDRNEKLFF. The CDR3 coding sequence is TGCGCCAGCAGCCAAGGAGACAGGAATGAAAAACTGTTTTTT.

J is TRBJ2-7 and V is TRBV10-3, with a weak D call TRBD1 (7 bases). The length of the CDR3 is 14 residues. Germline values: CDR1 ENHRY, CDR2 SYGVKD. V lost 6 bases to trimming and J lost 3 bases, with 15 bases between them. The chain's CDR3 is CAISRRQGGYEQYF. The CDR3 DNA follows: TGTGCCATCAGCCGCCGACAGGGAGGCTACGAGCAGTACTTC.

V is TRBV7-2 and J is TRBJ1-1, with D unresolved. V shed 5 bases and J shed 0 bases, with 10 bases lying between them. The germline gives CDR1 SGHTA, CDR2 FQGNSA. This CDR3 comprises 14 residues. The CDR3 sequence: CASSGRDLNTEAFF. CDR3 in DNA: TGTGCCAGCAGCGGAAGGGATTTGAACACTGAAGCTTTCTTT. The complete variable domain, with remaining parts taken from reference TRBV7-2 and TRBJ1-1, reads GAGVSQSPSNKVTEKGKDVELRCDPISGHTALYWYRQSLGQGLEFLIYFQGNSAPDKSGLPSDRFSAERTGGSVSTLTIQRTQQEDSAVYLCASSGRDLNTEAFFGQGTRLTVV.

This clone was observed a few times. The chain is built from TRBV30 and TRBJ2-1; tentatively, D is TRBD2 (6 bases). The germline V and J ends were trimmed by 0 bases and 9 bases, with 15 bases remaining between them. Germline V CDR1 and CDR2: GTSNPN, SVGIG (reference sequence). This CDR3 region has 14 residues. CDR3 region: CAWSVLGSGIEQFF. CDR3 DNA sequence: TGTGCCTGGAGTGTACTGGGTAGCGGCATTGAGCAGTTCTTC.

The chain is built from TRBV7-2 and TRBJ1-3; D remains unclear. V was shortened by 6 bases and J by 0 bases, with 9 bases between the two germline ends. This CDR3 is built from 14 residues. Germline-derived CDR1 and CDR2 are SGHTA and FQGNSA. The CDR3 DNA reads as TGTGCCAGCAGTCAGACGGTCTCTGGAAACACCATATATTTT. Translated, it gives CASSQTVSGNTIYF.

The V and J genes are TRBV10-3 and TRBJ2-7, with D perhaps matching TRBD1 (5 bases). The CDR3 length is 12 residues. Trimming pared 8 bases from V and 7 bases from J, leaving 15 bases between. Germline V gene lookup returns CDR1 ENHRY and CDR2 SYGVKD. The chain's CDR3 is CAIGSNAGEQYF. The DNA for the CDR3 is TGTGCCATCGGCTCAAACGCAGGGGAGCAGTACTTC.

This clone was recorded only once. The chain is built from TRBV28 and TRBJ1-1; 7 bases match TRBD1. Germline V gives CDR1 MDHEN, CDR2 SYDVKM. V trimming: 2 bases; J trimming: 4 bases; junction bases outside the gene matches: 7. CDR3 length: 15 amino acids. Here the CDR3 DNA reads TGTGCCAGCAGTTTACCTGACAGGGTGGGCACTGAAGCTTTCTTT. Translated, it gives CASSLPDRVGTEAFF.

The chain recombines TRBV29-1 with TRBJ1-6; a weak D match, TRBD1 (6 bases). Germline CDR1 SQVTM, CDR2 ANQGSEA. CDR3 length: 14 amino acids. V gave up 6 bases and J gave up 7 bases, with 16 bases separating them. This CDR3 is CSVAQGGPNSPLHF. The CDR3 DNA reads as TGCAGCGTCGCCCAAGGGGGGCCCAATTCACCCCTCCACTTT.

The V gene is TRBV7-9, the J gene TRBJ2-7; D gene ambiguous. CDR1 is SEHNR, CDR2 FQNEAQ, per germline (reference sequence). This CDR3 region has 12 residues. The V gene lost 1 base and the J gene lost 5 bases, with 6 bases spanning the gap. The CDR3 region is CASSLVSNEQYF. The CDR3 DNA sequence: TGTGCCAGCAGCTTAGTAAGTAACGAGCAGTACTTC. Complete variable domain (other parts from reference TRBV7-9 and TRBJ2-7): DTGVSQNPRHKITKRGQNVTFRCDPISEHNRLYWYRQTLGQGPEFLTYFQNEAQLEKSRLLSDRFSAERPKGSFSTLEIQRTEQGDSAMYLCASSLVSNEQYFGPGTRLTVT.

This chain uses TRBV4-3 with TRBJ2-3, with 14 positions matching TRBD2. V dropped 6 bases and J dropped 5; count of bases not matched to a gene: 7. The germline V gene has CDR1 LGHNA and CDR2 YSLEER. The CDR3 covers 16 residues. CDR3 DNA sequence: TGCGCCAGCAGTCAGACTAGCGGGGGGGCCGAAGATACGCAGTATTTT. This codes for CASSQTSGGAEDTQYF.

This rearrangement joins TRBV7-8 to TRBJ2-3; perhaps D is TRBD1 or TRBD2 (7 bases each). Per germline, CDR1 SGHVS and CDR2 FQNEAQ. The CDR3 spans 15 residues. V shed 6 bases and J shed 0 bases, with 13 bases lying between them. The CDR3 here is CASRPRGGSTDTQYF. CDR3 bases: TGTGCCAGCAGACCCAGGGGGGGCAGCACAGATACGCAGTATTTT.

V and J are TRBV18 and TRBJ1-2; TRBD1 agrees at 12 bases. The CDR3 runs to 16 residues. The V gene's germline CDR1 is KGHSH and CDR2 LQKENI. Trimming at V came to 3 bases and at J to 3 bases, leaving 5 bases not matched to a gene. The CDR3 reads CASSPGTGGGDYGYTF. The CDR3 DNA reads TGTGCCAGCTCACCCGGGACAGGGGGCGGTGACTATGGCTACACCTTC.

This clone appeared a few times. Here the CDR3 reads CAWSRTGGYSPLHF. CDR3 DNA: TGTGCCTGGAGTAGGACAGGGGGGTACTCACCCCTCCACTTT. The chain is built from TRBV30 and TRBJ1-6; 10 positions match TRBD1. The CDR3 is 14 residues long. V was clipped by 2 bases and J by 10 bases; unmatched bases: 5. Germline V gene lookup returns CDR1 GTSNPN and CDR2 SVGIG (reference sequence). Full variable domain (missing parts from reference TRBV30 and TRBJ1-6): SQTIHQWPATLVQPVGSPLSLECTVEGTSNPNLYWYRQAAGRGLQLLFYSVGIGQISSEVPQNLSASRPQDRQFILSSKKLLLSDSGFYLCAWSRTGGYSPLHFGNGTRLTVT.

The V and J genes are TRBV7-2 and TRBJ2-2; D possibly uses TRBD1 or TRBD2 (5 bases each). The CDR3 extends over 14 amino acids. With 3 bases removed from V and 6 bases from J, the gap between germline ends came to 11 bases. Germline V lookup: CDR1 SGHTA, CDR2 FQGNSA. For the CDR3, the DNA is TGTGCCAGCAGCTTGAGGGGTGCGGCCGGGGAGCTGTTTTTT. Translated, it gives CASSLRGAAGELFF. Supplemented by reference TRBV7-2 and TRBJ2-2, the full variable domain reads GAGVSQSPSNKVTEKGKDVELRCDPISGHTALYWYRQSLGQGLEFLIYFQGNSAPDKSGLPSDRFSAERTGGSVSTLTIQRTQQEDSAVYLCASSLRGAAGELFFGEGSRLTVL.

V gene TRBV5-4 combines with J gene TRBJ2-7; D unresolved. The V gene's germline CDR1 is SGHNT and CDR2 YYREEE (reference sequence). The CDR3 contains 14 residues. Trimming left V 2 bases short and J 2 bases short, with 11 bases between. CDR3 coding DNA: TGTGCCAGCAGCTTTCGGACCGCCCCCTACGAGCAGTACTTC. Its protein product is CASSFRTAPYEQYF.

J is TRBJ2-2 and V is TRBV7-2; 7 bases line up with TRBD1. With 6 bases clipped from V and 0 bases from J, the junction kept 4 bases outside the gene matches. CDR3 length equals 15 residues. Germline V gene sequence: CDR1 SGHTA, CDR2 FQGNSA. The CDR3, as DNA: TGTGCCAGCAGACCCCAGGGGGCGAACACCGGGGAGCTGTTTTTT. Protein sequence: CASRPQGANTGELFF.